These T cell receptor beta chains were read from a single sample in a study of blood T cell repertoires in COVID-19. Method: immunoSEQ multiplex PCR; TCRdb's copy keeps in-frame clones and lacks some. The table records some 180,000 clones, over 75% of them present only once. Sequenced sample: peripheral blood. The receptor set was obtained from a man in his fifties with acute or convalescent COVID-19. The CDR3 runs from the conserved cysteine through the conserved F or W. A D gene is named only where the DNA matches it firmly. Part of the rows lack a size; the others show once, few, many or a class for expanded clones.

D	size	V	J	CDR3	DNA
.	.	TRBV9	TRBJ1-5	CASSGQVNQPQHF	TGTGCCAGCAGCGGACAGGTGAATCAGCCCCAGCATTTT
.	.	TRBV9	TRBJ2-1	CASSFPLWGGNSSYNEQFF	TGTGCCAGCAGCTTCCCATTATGGGGCGGGAACAGCTCCTACAATGAGCAGTTCTTC
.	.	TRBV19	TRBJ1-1	CASSIWGLNTEAFF	TGTGCCAGTAGTATTTGGGGCTTGAACACTGAAGCTTTCTTT
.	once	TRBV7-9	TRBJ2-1	CASSLILAPNEQFF	TGTGCCAGCAGCTTAATTCTAGCTCCCAATGAGCAGTTCTTC
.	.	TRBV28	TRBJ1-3	CASTRERGNTIYF	TGTGCCAGTACCCGGGAACGTGGAAACACCATATATTTT
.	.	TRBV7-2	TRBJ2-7	CASAQTGYSYEQYF	TGTGCCAGCGCCCAAACAGGGTACTCCTACGAGCAGTACTTC
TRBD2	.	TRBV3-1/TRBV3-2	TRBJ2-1	CASSPSAGGRGEQFF	TGTGCCAGCAGCCCATCGGCCGGGGGGAGGGGTGAGCAGTTCTTC
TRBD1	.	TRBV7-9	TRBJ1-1	CASSPRDSLTEAFF	TGTGCCAGCAGCCCCAGGGACAGCCTCACTGAAGCTTTCTTT
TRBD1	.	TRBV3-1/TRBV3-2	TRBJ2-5	CASSPRQGVETQYF	TGTGCCAGCAGCCCCCGACAGGGGGTTGAGACCCAGTACTTC
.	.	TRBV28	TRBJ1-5	CASSPPPRGNSNQPQHF	TGTGCCAGCAGTCCCCCCCCCAGGGGAAATAGCAATCAGCCCCAGCATTTT
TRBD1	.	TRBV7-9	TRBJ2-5	CASSERGQQETQYF	TGTGCCAGCAGCGAGAGGGGACAGCAAGAGACCCAGTACTTC
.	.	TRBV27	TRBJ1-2	CASSASAGPYGYTF	TGTGCCAGCAGTGCCTCGGCAGGGCCGTATGGCTACACCTTC
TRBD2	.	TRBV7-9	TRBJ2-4	CASSSERGTAKNIQYF	TGTGCCAGCAGCTCAGAGCGGGGTACGGCCAAAAACATTCAGTACTTC
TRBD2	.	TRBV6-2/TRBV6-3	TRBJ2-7	CASSNMRGLAAYEQYF	TGTGCCAGCAGTAATATGCGGGGACTAGCGGCCTACGAGCAGTACTTC
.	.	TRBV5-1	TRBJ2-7	CASSLDYARGQYF	TGCGCCAGCAGCTTGGACTACGCTCGAGGGCAGTACTTC
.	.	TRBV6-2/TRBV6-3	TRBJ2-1	CASSFQWGEQFF	TGTGCCAGCAGTTTTCAGTGGGGCGAGCAGTTCTTC
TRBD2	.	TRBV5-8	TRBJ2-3	CASSTGLARRTDTQYF	TGTGCCAGCAGCACTGGACTAGCGCGACGCACAGATACGCAGTATTTT
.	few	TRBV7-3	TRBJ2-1	CASSLGGLSNNEQFF	TGTGCCAGCAGCCTCGGGGGGCTCTCCAACAATGAGCAGTTCTTC
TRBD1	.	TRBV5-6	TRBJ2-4	CASSRDSIAKNIQYF	TGTGCCAGCAGCAGGGACAGTATAGCCAAAAACATTCAGTACTTC
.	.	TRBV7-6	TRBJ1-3	CASSLARQPPSGNTIYF	TGTGCCAGCAGCTTAGCGCGGCAGCCACCCTCTGGAAACACCATATATTTT
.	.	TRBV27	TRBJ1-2	CASTPAGSPTNYGYTF	TGTGCCAGCACCCCCGCGGGCAGCCCGACTAACTATGGCTACACCTTC
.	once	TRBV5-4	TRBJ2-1	CASRPSYPSYNEQFF	TGTGCCAGCAGGCCTAGCTACCCTTCCTACAATGAGCAGTTCTTC
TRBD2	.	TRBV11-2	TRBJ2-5	CASSLDPSGETQYF	TGTGCCAGCAGCTTAGATCCTAGCGGAGAGACCCAGTACTTC
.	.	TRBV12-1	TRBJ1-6	CASRLISSENSPLHF	TGTGCCAGCAGACTAATATCCAGTGAGAATTCACCCCTCCACTTT
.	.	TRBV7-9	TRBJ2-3	CASSSGRSGWSTDTQYF	TGTGCCAGCAGCTCAGGAAGAAGCGGTTGGAGCACAGATACGCAGTATTTT
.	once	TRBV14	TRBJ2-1	CASSPLWGREYEQFF	TGTGCCAGCAGCCCCTTGTGGGGGCGGGAGTATGAGCAGTTCTTC
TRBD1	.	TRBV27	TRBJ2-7	CASSYGQGGSEQYF	TGTGCCAGCAGTTACGGACAGGGGGGTAGCGAGCAGTACTTC
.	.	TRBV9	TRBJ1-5	CASSAGNAPNQPQHF	TGTGCCAGCAGCGCCGGTAACGCACCTAATCAGCCCCAGCATTTT
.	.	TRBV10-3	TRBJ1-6	CAISGEYSPLHF	TGTGCCATCAGCGGGGAATATTCACCCCTCCACTTT
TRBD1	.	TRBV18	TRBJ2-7	CASSPKTGSHEQYF	TGTGCCAGCTCACCGAAGACAGGGTCCCACGAGCAGTACTTC
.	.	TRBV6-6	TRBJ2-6	CATKTASGANVLTF	TGTGCCACCAAGACAGCCTCTGGGGCCAACGTCCTGACTTTC
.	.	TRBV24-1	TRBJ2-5	CATSDLSGYQETQYF	TGTGCCACCAGTGATTTGTCAGGGTACCAAGAGACCCAGTACTTC
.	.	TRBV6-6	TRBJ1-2	CASSYGLPGGKSGYTF	TGTGCCAGCAGTTACGGCCTACCTGGGGGGAAGAGTGGCTACACCTTC
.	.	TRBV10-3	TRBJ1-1	CAISESFSGMNTEAFF	TGTGCCATCAGTGAGTCTTTCTCAGGGATGAACACTGAAGCTTTCTTT
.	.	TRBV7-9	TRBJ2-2	CASSFASTHTGELFF	TGTGCCAGCAGCTTTGCCAGTACCCACACCGGGGAGCTGTTTTTT
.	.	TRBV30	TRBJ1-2	CAWGPRDNLGGGYTF	TGTGCCTGGGGCCCCCGGGACAACCTAGGGGGTGGCTACACCTTC
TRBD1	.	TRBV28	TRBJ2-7	CASSLWGRTGGKYEQYF	TGTGCCAGCAGTTTATGGGGGAGGACAGGGGGCAAATACGAGCAGTACTTC
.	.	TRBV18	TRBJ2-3	CASSLGGAGTDTQYF	TGTGCCAGCTCCCTGGGGGGGGCCGGCACAGATACGCAGTATTTT
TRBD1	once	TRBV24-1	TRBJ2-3	CATGTGKADTQYF	TGTGCCACCGGGACAGGGAAGGCAGATACGCAGTATTTT
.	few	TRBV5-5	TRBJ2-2	CASSLARLGTGELFF	TGTGCCAGCAGCTTGGCCAGGTTAGGAACCGGGGAGCTGTTTTTT
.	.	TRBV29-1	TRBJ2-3	CSVEERDTQYF	TGCAGCGTAGAGGAAAGAGATACGCAGTATTTT
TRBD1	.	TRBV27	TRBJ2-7	CASSLYRGPLEQYF	TGTGCCAGCAGTTTATACAGGGGGCCGTTAGAGCAGTACTTC
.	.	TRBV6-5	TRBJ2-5	CASSWGTAGKETQYF	TGTGCCAGCAGTTGGGGTACCGCGGGGAAGGAGACCCAGTACTTC
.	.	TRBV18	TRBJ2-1	CASFAGDRPNEQFF	TGTGCCAGCTTTGCAGGGGATCGTCCGAATGAGCAGTTCTTC
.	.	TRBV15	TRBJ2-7	CATSRGDSRVEQYF	TGTGCCACCAGCAGAGGGGACTCTCGGGTCGAGCAGTACTTC
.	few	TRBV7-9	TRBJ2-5	CASSLGLGETQYF	TGTGCCAGCAGCTTAGGACTAGGGGAGACCCAGTACTTC
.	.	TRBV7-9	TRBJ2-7	CASSLGAAPNEQYF	TGTGCCAGCAGCTTAGGGGCCGCTCCGAACGAGCAGTACTTC
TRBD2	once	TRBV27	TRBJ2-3	CASSLLTGLAGSDTQYF	TGTGCCAGCAGTTTGCTCACGGGACTAGCGGGTTCAGATACGCAGTATTTT
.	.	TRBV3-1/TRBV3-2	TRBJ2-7	CASSQEWGGATEQYF	TGTGCCAGCAGCCAAGAATGGGGGGGGGCTACCGAGCAGTACTTC
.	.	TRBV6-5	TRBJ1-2	CASRPSGLNYGYTF	TGTGCCAGCAGGCCAAGTGGACTAAACTATGGCTACACCTTC
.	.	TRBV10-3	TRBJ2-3	CAITSGITSTDTQYF	TGTGCCATCACCTCAGGGATAACTAGCACAGATACGCAGTATTTT
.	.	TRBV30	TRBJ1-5	CAWSPDSNQPQHF	TGTGCCTGGAGTCCAGATAGCAATCAGCCCCAGCATTTT
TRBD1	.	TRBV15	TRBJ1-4	CATSGGTGGMLVEKLFF	TGTGCCACCAGCGGGGGGACAGGGGGAATGCTGGTTGAAAAACTGTTTTTT
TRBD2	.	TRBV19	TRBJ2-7	CASSISSGSPYEQYF	TGTGCCAGTAGTATTTCTAGCGGGAGCCCCTACGAGCAGTACTTC
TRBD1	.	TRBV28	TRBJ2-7	CASSPAGQGNSVYEQYF	TGTGCCAGCAGTCCAGCCGGACAGGGGAATTCAGTCTACGAGCAGTACTTC
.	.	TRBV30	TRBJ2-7	CAWSVAGAYEQYF	TGTGCCTGGAGTGTAGCCGGGGCCTACGAGCAGTACTTC
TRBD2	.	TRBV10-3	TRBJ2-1	CAIRAGTYNEQFF	TGTGCCATAAGAGCGGGAACCTACAATGAGCAGTTCTTC